This T cell receptor beta chain was recorded in a study of identical twins (dated by TCRdb to about 2016). Regarding the research as a whole: The study deep-sequenced TCR alpha and beta repertoires from monozygotic twins, unrelated adults of various ages and cord blood to test whether fetal clonotypes persist. To rule out contamination, replicate twin experiments were performed at different times with different library preparation protocols.

With respect to this clonotype: Its specific antigen is unknown. Base qualities are not at hand, and no much larger clone is one base apart.

Only healthy Caucasian donors were included. The study also sequenced three unrelated non-twin adults: a male aged 18 to 30, a male aged 50 to 59 and a female aged 50 to 59. Miltenyi CD45RO+ enrichment and human naive T-cell isolation kits were used to isolate memory (CD45RO+) and naive T cells from PBMC. Overall study outcomes, separate from this receptor: The excess sharing between twins in beta out-of-frame sequences was weaker because fewer shared sequences reduced the signal-to-noise ratio. In monozygotic twins, recombination models systematically underestimated out-of-frame TCR alpha sharing, but the models matched the sharing seen between unrelated individuals. Compared with coincidental sharing between unrelated individuals, an excess of low generation-probability sequences was observed among out-of-frame TCR alpha sequences shared between twins. Invariant T cells such as MAIT and iNKT could partly confound zero-insertion analyses, although diverse VJ usage argued against such confounding for most clonotypes. Conclusions relied on cross-sectional statistical analysis, since the same donors could not be followed over many years. Fewer insertions were carried by abundant cord blood beta clonotypes; a weaker similar trend was observed in young adult naive repertoires, while no such trend was observed in memory repertoires.

The library was built by means of 5' RACE. The sequencer was an Illumina HiSeq 2000. A universal primer binding site was introduced by template switching, and a unique molecular identifier was present in the final cDNA, enabling accurate counting of TCR cDNA molecules. First-strand cDNA for TCR alpha and beta chains was synthesized from specific primers in the conserved constant-segment region. To control for contamination, each cDNA library was double barcoded with a SMART-Mk sample barcode plus Illumina barcodes. Two successive PCR steps introduced TruSeq adapter sequences along with Illumina sample barcodes. The Illumina HiSeq platform was used with custom primers to sequence TCR alpha and beta cDNA libraries. The original methods were these. MiGEC was used to process raw reads and extract unique molecular identifiers, and MiXCR was used to find CDR3 positions. Recombination models were inferred per individual with the repgenHMM and IGoR tools using an EM algorithm. The analysis of shared clonotypes was done with the tcR package in R, with sharing normalized by the product of cloneset sizes. To study raw recombination free of thymic and clonal selection effects, out-of-frame nonproductive sequences were analyzed. Using fastp at Q25 and MiXCR, TCRdb reprocessed the public reads and kept productive beta chains. CDR3 protein sequences are deduplicated, and each keeps its most common genes and DNA. The V and J calls come from TCRdb's annotation, not from the publication. This sample has a few hundred thousand distinct CDR3 sequences in its table, and around 9% of those were observed once. The top ten constitute around 8.6% of the sample.

The TCR was taken from a woman aged 50 to 60 in good health. The sequencing input was naive T cells sorted from blood. The sample's cell subset or site label, in plain terms: cells isolated with a human naive T-cell isolation kit.

The CDR3 has the sequence CSAGRQGATGELFF. The nucleotide sequence is TGCAGTGCTGGGCGACAGGGGGCGACCGGGGAGCTGTTTTTT. The chain is encoded by TRBV20-1 joined to TRBJ2-2; 10 central nucleotides agree with TRBD1. Trimming removed 5 bases from V and 5 bases from J; the gene matches leave 5 bases unexplained. The CDR3 sequence holds 14 residues, the cysteine and phenylalanine included. Only the CDR3 region is kept as DNA, spanning 42 bases read in frame from base 1. The germline V gene (reference sequence) gives CDR1 as DFQATT and CDR2 as SNEGSKA.